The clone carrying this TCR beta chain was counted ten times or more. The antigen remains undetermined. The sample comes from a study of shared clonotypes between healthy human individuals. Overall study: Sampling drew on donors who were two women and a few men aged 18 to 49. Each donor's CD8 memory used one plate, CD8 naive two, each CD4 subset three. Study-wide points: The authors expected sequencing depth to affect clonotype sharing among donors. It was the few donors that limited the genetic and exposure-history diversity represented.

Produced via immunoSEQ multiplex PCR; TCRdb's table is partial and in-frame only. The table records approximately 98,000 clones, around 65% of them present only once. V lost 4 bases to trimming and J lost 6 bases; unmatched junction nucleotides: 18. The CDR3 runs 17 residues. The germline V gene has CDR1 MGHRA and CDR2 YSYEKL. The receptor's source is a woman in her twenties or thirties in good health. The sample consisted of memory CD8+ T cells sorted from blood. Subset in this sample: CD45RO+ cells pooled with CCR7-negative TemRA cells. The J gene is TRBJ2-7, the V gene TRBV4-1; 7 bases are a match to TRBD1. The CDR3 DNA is TGCGCCAGCAGCCCTAGTTCGGCCCGACAGGGAAGGGGCGAGCAGTACTTC. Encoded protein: CASSPSSARQGRGEQYF.